This section outlines one TCR beta chain sequence together with its context. Its antigen remains unidentified. These data are taken from a study of cytomegalovirus exposure and HLA in healthy donors. Study findings and constraints: Follow-up analysis seemed to connect common viral pathogens with several of the most significant clusters identified. Presence/absence analyses assumed roughly uniform sequencing depth across donors, which may not hold.

This CDR3 is built from 16 residues. The V end lost 4 bases, the J end lost 5 bases, and 20 bases lay between the germline ends. CDR1 and CDR2 (germline): LNHDA, SQIVND (reference sequence). A multiplex PCR was run with 60 Vbeta primers and 13 Jbeta primers. Profiling relied on immunoSEQ multiplex PCR, and the TCRdb table lists in-frame clones only, not all of them. The data hold approximately 150,000 clones, with 65% to 90% observed a single time. This chain joins TRBV19 and TRBJ2-5, with TRBD1 as a possible D gene (5 bases). The clonotype originates from a woman aged 25 to 39 in good health and CMV-seronegative. Sequencing was done on a sample of PBMCs. The CDR3 reads CASSTQNPTGLETQYF. CDR3 bases: TGTGCCAGTAGTACGCAAAACCCAACAGGTTTGGAGACCCAGTACTTC.